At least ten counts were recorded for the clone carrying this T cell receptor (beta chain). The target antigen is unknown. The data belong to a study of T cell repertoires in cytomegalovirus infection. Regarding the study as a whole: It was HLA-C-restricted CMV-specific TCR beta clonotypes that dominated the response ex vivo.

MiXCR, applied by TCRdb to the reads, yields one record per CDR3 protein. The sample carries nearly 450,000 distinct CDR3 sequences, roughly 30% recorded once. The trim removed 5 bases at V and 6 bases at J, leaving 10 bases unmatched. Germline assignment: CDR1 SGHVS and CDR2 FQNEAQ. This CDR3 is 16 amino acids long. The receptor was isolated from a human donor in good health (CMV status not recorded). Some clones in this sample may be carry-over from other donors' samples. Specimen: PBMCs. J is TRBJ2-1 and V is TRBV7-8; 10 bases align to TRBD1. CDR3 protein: CASSPRDRGFGNEQFF. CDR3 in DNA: TGTGCCAGCAGCCCCCGGGACAGGGGATTTGGCAATGAGCAGTTCTTC.